What follows are 3 T cell receptor beta chains derived from one specimen sequenced in a study of T cells after yellow fever vaccination. Each CDR3 protein gets one entry after TCRdb re-called the 5' RACE reads with MiXCR. Of 340,000 or so distinct CDR3 sequences listed, approximately 12% are singletons. Sequencing used CD4+ T cells sorted from PBMCs, obtained 15 days after the yellow fever booster vaccination. The origin of the receptors is a man between 18 and 35 years old who received the YFV17D yellow fever vaccine.

The sample holds a few counts of this clonotype. The chain employs TRBV4-3 and TRBJ1-2; D ambiguous. CDR3 length: 13 amino acids. Germline CDR1 is LGHNA and CDR2 is YSLEER. Trimming cost V 1 base and J 0 bases, with 3 bases left between them. The chain's CDR3 is CASSQGTNYGYTF. DNA for the CDR3: TGCGCCAGCAGCCAAGGAACTAACTATGGCTACACCTTC.

This clonotype showed up just a few times. The V and J genes are TRBV5-6 and TRBJ1-6; D is perhaps TRBD1 (5 bases). The CDR3 sequence is 14 residues long. The germline CDR1 and CDR2 sequences are SGHDT and YYEEEE. Between the trimmed V and J ends, which lost 3 bases and 9 bases, there was a span of 13 bases. The chain's CDR3 is CASSYNDGGSPLHF. In DNA form, the CDR3 reads TGTGCCAGCAGCTACAATGACGGGGGTTCACCCCTCCACTTT.

The CDR3 region has the DNA TGTGCCACCGGGGGCCCACTCCTCACAGATACGCAGTATTTT. Translating it yields CATGGPLLTDTQYF. The rearrangement uses TRBV30 and TRBJ2-3; D possibly uses TRBD1 or TRBD2 (6 bases each). The CDR3 has 14 residues. Trimming stripped 8 bases from V and 2 bases from J, with 17 bases between. CDR1 is GTSNPN and CDR2 is SVGIG in the germline V gene (reference sequence).